A single sample is the source of the 7 T cell receptor beta chains below, sequenced in a study of OX40 agonist ivuxolimab in advanced cancers. Using immunoSEQ multiplex PCR, the repertoire was profiled, and TCRdb retains in-frame clones only, with some absent. The data contain approximately 45,000 clones, about 88% of them singletons. The sequencing here drew on CD4+ or CD8+ T cells sorted from blood, taken in a trial of the OX40 agonist ivuxolimab. The source is an adult with an advanced solid tumor such as melanoma, head and neck, liver or kidney cancer.

The chain joins TRBV6-5 to TRBJ2-3; no clear D gene. Per germline, CDR1 MNHEY and CDR2 SVGAGI. This CDR3 region has 16 residues. V was clipped by 6 bases and J by 4 bases, with 20 bases between them. CDR3 in amino acids: CASSYRPLGRADTQYF. The CDR3 nucleotides are TGTGCCAGCAGCTACCGGCCACTCGGGCGCGCAGATACGCAGTATTTT.

CDR3 protein: CASSLAGLAIEQYF. CDR3 coding DNA: TGCGCCAGCAGCTTGGCGGGACTGGCTATCGAGCAGTACTTC. The gene calls are TRBV5-1 and TRBJ2-7; weak D call: TRBD2 (6 bases). Germline V gene data show CDR1 as SGHRS and CDR2 as YFSETQ. With 0 bases removed from V and 6 bases from J, the gap between germline ends came to 13 bases. The CDR3 contains 14 residues.

The chain uses TRBV5-5 and TRBJ1-2; D might be TRBD1 (5 bases). The germline V gene has CDR1 SGHKS and CDR2 YYEKEE (reference sequence). V lost 0 bases to trimming and J lost 0 bases, with 6 bases between them. The CDR3 runs to 14 residues. The CDR3 region has the DNA TGTGCCAGCAGCTTGGCCAGGGCTAACTATGGCTACACCTTC. Translated, it gives CASSLARANYGYTF.

CDR3 residues: CASSVRYQLGGSTYEQYF. The CDR3 nucleotides read TGTGCCAGTAGTGTTCGCTATCAGCTCGGCGGGAGTACCTACGAGCAGTACTTC. This chain uses TRBV19 with TRBJ2-7; TRBD2 matches 7 bases. Germline V lookup: CDR1 LNHDA, CDR2 SQIVND (reference sequence). This CDR3 has 18 amino acids. The V gene end was trimmed by 5 bases and the J gene end by 2 bases; junction bases not matched to a gene: 18.

V and J are TRBV5-4 and TRBJ1-1, with 9 bases lining up with TRBD1. The germline gives CDR1 SGHNT, CDR2 YYREEE (reference sequence). Unmatched junction bases numbered 3, after V lost 2 bases and J lost 1 base. The CDR3 runs to 15 residues. CDR3 loop: CASSLNRGQNTEAFF. The CDR3 DNA sequence: TGTGCCAGCAGCTTAAACAGGGGGCAGAACACTGAAGCTTTCTTT.

This clone was seen a single time. The V gene is TRBV9, the J gene TRBJ2-5, with D uncertain. V shed 0 bases and J shed 5 bases, with 11 bases lying between them. The CDR3 totals 14 residues. Germline V gene data show CDR1 as SGDLS and CDR2 as YYNGEE. The CDR3 DNA sequence: TGTGCCAGCAGCGTAGGCGGCGTAGATGAGACCCAGTACTTC. It yields the protein CASSVGGVDETQYF. Drawing the rest from reference TRBV9 and TRBJ2-5, the complete variable domain is DSGVTQTPKHLITATGQRVTLRCSPRSGDLSVYWYQQSLDQGLQFLIQYYNGEERAKGNILERFSAQQFPDLHSELNLSSLELGDSALYFCASSVGGVDETQYFGPGTRLLVL.

The chain links TRBV19 to TRBJ2-4; 14 positions match TRBD2. Trimming took 6 bases from V and 0 from J; bases not matched to a gene: 13. Germline V lookup: CDR1 LNHDA, CDR2 SQIVND (reference sequence). This CDR3 contains 20 residues. For the CDR3, the DNA is TGTGCCAGTAGGCCGGGACTAGCGGGAGAATGTATTCTAGCCAAAAACATTCAGTACTTC. Translated: CASRPGLAGECILAKNIQYF.